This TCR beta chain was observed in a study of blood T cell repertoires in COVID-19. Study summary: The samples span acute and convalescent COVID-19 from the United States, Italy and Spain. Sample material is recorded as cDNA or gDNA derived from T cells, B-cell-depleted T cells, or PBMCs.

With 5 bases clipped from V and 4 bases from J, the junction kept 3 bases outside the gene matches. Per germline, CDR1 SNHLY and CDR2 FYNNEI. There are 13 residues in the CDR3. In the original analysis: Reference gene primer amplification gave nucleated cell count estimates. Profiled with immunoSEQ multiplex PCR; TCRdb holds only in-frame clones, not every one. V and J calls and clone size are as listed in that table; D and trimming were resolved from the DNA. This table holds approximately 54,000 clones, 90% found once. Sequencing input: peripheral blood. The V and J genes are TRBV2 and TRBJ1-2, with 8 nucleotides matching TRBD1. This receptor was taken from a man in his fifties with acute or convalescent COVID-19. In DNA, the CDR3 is TGTGCCAGCAGTCAGGGGGCGACCTATGGCTACACCTTC. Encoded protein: CASSQGATYGYTF.